These 19 T cell receptor beta chains were all obtained from the same sample, sequenced in a study of Graves' ophthalmopathy and Graves' hyperthyroidism. Amplification targeted the TCR beta CDR3 regions, with RNA transcripts as the source material. In the first round, RT-PCR was carried out with HTBI primers, and a multiplex PCR formed the second round. TCRdb recomputed calls from the multiplex PCR reads with MiXCR, one row per CDR3 protein. The table includes some 400,000 distinct CDR3 sequences, approximately 20% detected once. Sequences were obtained from peripheral blood. The receptors stem from a woman between 18 and 29 years old with Graves' ophthalmopathy.

In this sample, this clonotype turned up many times. The chain is built from TRBV11-2 and TRBJ2-5, with 11 positions matching TRBD2. J lost 0 bases, V lost 3 bases, and 12 bases had no gene match. This CDR3 is 19 amino acids long. Germline assignment: CDR1 SGHAT and CDR2 FQNNGV. This chain's CDR3 is CASSFPTVPTSGDQETQYF. CDR3 nucleotides: TGTGCCAGCAGCTTCCCGACTGTCCCGACTAGCGGGGACCAAGAGACCCAGTACTTC.

Many counts were recorded for this clonotype. V is TRBV30 and J is TRBJ1-2; 9 nucleotides agree with TRBD1. This CDR3 has 10 residues. Per germline, CDR1 GTSNPN and CDR2 SVGIG (reference sequence). CDR3: CALDRGPYTF. DNA for the CDR3: TGTGCTTTGGACAGGGGACCCTACACCTTC.

This clonotype was seen ten or more times. V is TRBV27 and J is TRBJ1-5; maybe TRBD1 (6 bases). The V gene lost 3 bases and the J gene lost 2 bases, with 11 bases spanning the gap. CDR1 and CDR2 from the germline V gene are MNHEY and SMNVEV (reference sequence). This CDR3 contains 15 residues. The CDR3: CASSFDRLGNQPQHF. The CDR3 region has the DNA TGTGCCAGCAGTTTCGACAGGCTCGGCAATCAGCCCCAGCATTTT.

This clonotype was recorded at least ten times. The chain has TRBV20-1 and TRBJ2-7; TRBD1 matches at 7 bases. CDR3 length: 13 residues. Germline lookup yields CDR1 DFQATT and CDR2 SNEGSKA (reference sequence). Germline trimming cut 5 bases from V and 1 base from J; bases unmatched to any gene: 5. The CDR3 nucleotides are TGCAGTGCTTACCAACAGGGGTCCTACGAGCAGTACTTC. Its protein product is CSAYQQGSYEQYF.

The sample holds many counts of this clonotype. This chain joins TRBV28 and TRBJ1-1; D might be TRBD1 (5 bases). V was clipped by 2 bases and J by 0 bases, with 13 bases between them. CDR3 length: 16 residues. Germline V gene data show CDR1 as MDHEN and CDR2 as SYDVKM. The CDR3 spells CASSLGGLDVNTEAFF. The CDR3, as DNA: TGTGCCAGCAGTTTAGGGGGTCTTGACGTGAACACTGAAGCTTTCTTT.

This clonotype was detected ten times or more. V gene TRBV12-3 or TRBV12-4 combines with J gene TRBJ1-5; 10 bases are a match to TRBD1. V gave up 3 bases and J gave up 4 bases; unmatched junction bases: 6. The CDR3 consists of 16 residues. The DNA of the CDR3 is TGTGCCAGCAGTTTCTCGGACAGGGGGTTTAATCAGCCCCAGCATTTT. Protein product: CASSFSDRGFNQPQHF.

The rearrangement links TRBV2 to TRBJ2-5, with D perhaps matching TRBD2 (6 bases). The V gene's germline CDR1 is SNHLY and CDR2 FYNNEI. This CDR3 is 16 amino acids long. V was trimmed by 3 bases and J by 4 bases, leaving 18 bases between them. In DNA form, the CDR3 reads TGTGCCAGCAGTGACGGCCCGGCCGTGGGGGGAGAGACCCAGTACTTC. As protein: CASSDGPAVGGETQYF.

This clonotype was seen many times. The gene calls are TRBV2 and TRBJ1-5, with a weak D call TRBD1 (5 bases). The CDR3 length is 13 residues. Germline assignment: CDR1 SNHLY and CDR2 FYNNEI. V lost 10 bases and J lost 7, with 17 bases in between. CDR3 loop: CATAWGVGQPQHF. The CDR3 coding sequence is TGTGCCACCGCGTGGGGGGTCGGGCAGCCCCAGCATTTT.

Many counts were recorded for this clonotype. The genes are TRBV27 and TRBJ2-6; D is undetermined. The germline CDR1 and CDR2 sequences are MNHEY and SMNVEV (reference sequence). The CDR3 loop spans 15 amino acids. V gave up 4 bases and J gave up 0 bases, with 7 bases separating them. As DNA, the CDR3 is TGTGCCAGCAGTTCCCTAAACTCTGGGGCCAACGTCCTGACTTTC. It translates to CASSSLNSGANVLTF.

This clonotype was found many times. This likely comes from a read error, as the CDR3 has no conserved phenylalanine or tryptophan at its end. The chain is built from TRBV28 and TRBJ1-5; D uncertain. The CDR3 consists of 13 residues. Trimming removed 8 bases from V and 4 bases from J, with 12 bases in between. Germline CDR1 and CDR2: MDHEN and SYDVKM. DNA for the CDR3: TGTGCCAGCGGTGGCTGGGAGAATCAGCCCCAGCATCTT. Amino acid sequence: CASGGWENQPQHL.

Ten or more counts support this clonotype. The chain uses TRBV20-1 and TRBJ2-7; TRBD2 matches at 10 bases. The V gene's germline CDR1 is DFQATT and CDR2 SNEGSKA (reference sequence). The CDR3 covers 17 residues. V was clipped by 0 bases and J by 4 bases; unmatched bases: 12. The CDR3, as DNA: TGCAGTGCTAGAGATGGAGGTTCAGCGGGAGGGTATTACGAGCAGTACTTC. Amino acids: CSARDGGSAGGYYEQYF.

This clonotype was seen at least ten times. The chain has TRBV30 and TRBJ1-6; unclear D gene. This CDR3 has 14 residues. The V gene's germline CDR1 is GTSNPN and CDR2 SVGIG (reference sequence). The CDR3 is CGTRPTSYNSPLHF. The CDR3 region has the DNA TGTGGCACTCGGCCGACCTCCTATAATTCACCCCTCCACTTT.

With respect to this clonotype: An end of the junction differs from the germline gene, which may be a read error. CDR3 DNA: TGTGCCAGCAGAGAAGACAGTGTGAACATTCAGTACTTC. It encodes CASREDSVNIQYF. The chain is built from TRBV2 and TRBJ2-4; D may be TRBD1 (5 bases). The CDR3 has 13 residues. CDR1 SNHLY and CDR2 FYNNEI come from the germline V gene.

This clonotype has a count of ten or more. The chain recombines TRBV14 with TRBJ2-5; D is undetermined. Germline CDR1 and CDR2: SGHDN and FVKESK. The germline V and J ends were trimmed by 2 bases and 5 bases, with 6 bases remaining between them. The CDR3 is 12 amino acids. The DNA of the CDR3 is TGTGCCAGCAGCCAAAGTGGGGAGACCCAGTACTTC. Protein: CASSQSGETQYF.

In this sample, this clonotype turned up many times. The V and J genes are TRBV7-2 and TRBJ2-5, with 10 bases aligning to TRBD2. The CDR3 has 15 amino acids. The V segment lost 3 bases and the J segment 5 bases; nucleotides outside the gene matches: 6. Germline assignment: CDR1 SGHTA and CDR2 FQGNSA. The CDR3 DNA follows: TGTGCCAGCAGCTTTCAGCGGGGGGGCCAGGAGACCCAGTACTTC. This translates into CASSFQRGGQETQYF.

This clonotype was counted at least ten times. The genes are TRBV24-1 and TRBJ1-2; D not certain. Germline lookup yields CDR1 KGHDR and CDR2 SFDVKD. CDR3 length: 13 amino acids. V was clipped by 5 bases and J by 8 bases, with 14 bases between them. In DNA, the CDR3 is TGTGCCACCAGTGTATCCGGGTCAGGAGGCTACACCTTC. Residues: CATSVSGSGGYTF.

The CDR3 region has the DNA TGTGCCAGCAGCTCCGGCGGGGGGCGAGGCTATGGCTACACCTTC. This sequence encodes CASSSGGGRGYGYTF. V gene TRBV11-2 combines with J gene TRBJ1-2; possibly TRBD1 for D (6 bases). V lost 4 bases and J 4 bases, leaving 16 bases between the germline ends. The CDR3 loop spans 15 amino acids. Germline V gene sequence: CDR1 SGHAT, CDR2 FQNNGV.

V is TRBV6-1 and J is TRBJ2-7, with TRBD1 matching 9 bases. Germline CDR1 MNHNS, CDR2 SASEGT. The trim removed 6 bases at V and 7 bases at J, leaving 7 bases unmatched. The CDR3 is 13 amino acids. The CDR3 region is CASSRDRVWEQYF. For the CDR3, the DNA is TGTGCCAGCAGCCGGGACAGGGTGTGGGAGCAGTACTTC.

This clonotype has more than one count but fewer than ten. V and J are TRBV4-2 and TRBJ2-7; 9 bases are shared with TRBD1. Trimming at V came to 4 bases and at J to 6 bases, leaving 10 bases not matched to a gene. The length of the CDR3 is 15 residues. Germline CDR1 and CDR2: LGHNA and YNFKEQ. The CDR3: CASSRTGTGSSEQYF. The CDR3 DNA is TGTGCCAGCAGCCGCACGGGGACAGGGAGCTCCGAGCAGTACTTC.